The sequence of this T cell receptor (beta chain) was determined in a study of blood T cell repertoires in COVID-19 (dated by TCRdb to the early 2020s). About the study as a whole: Samples covering the acute and convalescent phases of COVID-19 were provided by collaborators in the United States, Italy and Spain. The repertoires were released in a freely available public database meant as a resource for research on the immune response to SARS-CoV-2. Where available, HLA class I and class II types were obtained from metadata supplied by the sample provider rather than from assay-based typing. Samples came from the ongoing ImmuneRACE study (first 160 participants) plus 1,254 subjects from 6 global collaborators. A de-identified subject ID, COVID-19 status, age in years and sex were almost always included in the sample metadata. The material from the prospective study consisted of cDNA or gDNA derived from T cells, B-cell-depleted T cells, or PBMCs. The dataset comprised deeply sampled blood TCRbeta repertoires from subjects exposed to, actively infected with, or recovered from COVID-19. The investigation overall reported the following: Clinical and demographic metadata were provided uncurated, with the amount varying by source and participant.

Whole blood was collected in K2EDTA tubes by collaborating institutions according to the institutions' own protocols. For TCRbeta analysis, collaborators shipped samples as frozen whole blood, isolated PBMCs, or DNA extracted from either of those sample types. A note on this clone: Its antigen remains undetermined. Base-call qualities are not available, and no considerably larger clone is one nucleotide away.

TCRbeta CDR3 regions were amplified from genomic DNA using the immunoSEQ Assay, a bias-controlled multiplex PCR. The original methods were these. Within the assay, amplification of reference gene primers was used to estimate how many nucleated cells each sample contained. Sequence reads were collapsed and filtered to measure the absolute abundance of every unique TCRbeta CDR3 rearrangement. For each sample, productive Simpson clonality was calculated as the square root of Simpson's diversity index across productive rearrangements. The clones in this table, taken by TCRdb from immuneACCESS, are in-frame only. Not every clone is retained; where verified, under half of the shortfall comes from an unresolved V gene, and the cause of the rest is unknown. V and J calls plus clone size are reproduced from that table; the DNA served to infer D and trimming. The sample table shows a few hundred thousand clones, and 85% are seen once. The ten largest clonotypes hold more than 3% of the sample.

CDR1 and CDR2 are read off the germline V gene (reference sequence) as LGHDT and YNNKEL. The CDR3 runs 15 amino acids, cysteine and phenylalanine included. Of the read, only the CDR3 DNA is kept; its 45 bases are in frame from base 1. Germline trimming: 2 bases from V, 1 base from J; junction bases outside gene matches: 2. This TCR derives from a woman under 30 with acute or convalescent COVID-19. Sequencing was performed on peripheral blood. Rearrangement joined TRBV3-1 (or the pseudogene TRBV3-2) to TRBJ1-1, with TRBD1 identical over 9 junction bases. The sequenced DNA: TGTGCCAGCAGCCAATTGGGACAGGGGAACACTGAAGCTTTCTTT. The translation is CASSQLGQGNTEAFF.